A selection of T cell receptor beta chains follows, all from one sample in a study of T-cell memory formation after mild COVID-19. TCRdb re-derived calls from the 5' RACE reads in MiXCR, one entry per CDR3 protein. This sample has about 160,000 distinct CDR3 sequences, with roughly 31% found just once. The sample comprised PBMCs or a T cell subset sorted from them (not recorded which). The receptors were gathered from an adult woman who had mild COVID-19 (a few samples of this study predate the infection). Cell type and time point are not known. Both conserved end residues are part of each CDR3. D genes are given only for firm matches. Rows give clone size only sometimes, using once, few, many, or a class for an expanded clone.

TRBJ2-5 TRBD2 14 few TRBV2 CASKPGLAAETQYF TGTGCCAGCAAGCCGGGACTAGCGGCAGAGACCCAGTACTTC
TRBJ1-2 . 13 once TRBV12-3/TRBV12-4 CASSFGGRDGYTF TGTGCCAGCAGTTTTGGGGGAAGGGATGGCTACACCTTC
TRBJ1-5 . 17 few TRBV24-1 CATSDTQGATSNQPQHF TGTGCCACCAGTGATACTCAAGGGGCCACTAGCAATCAGCCCCAGCATTTT
TRBJ1-1 . 14 . TRBV12-3/TRBV12-4 CASSLGGGKAEAFF TGTGCCAGCAGTTTAGGCGGGGGCAAGGCTGAAGCTTTCTTT
TRBJ2-1 TRBD2 15 . TRBV2 CASSESGGKYNEQFF TGTGCCAGCAGTGAATCGGGGGGAAAATACAATGAGCAGTTCTTC
TRBJ2-3 TRBD2 14 few TRBV5-1 CASKEAGGTDTQYF TGCGCCAGCAAGGAAGCGGGGGGCACAGATACGCAGTATTTT
TRBJ1-2 . 14 . TRBV29-1 CSVGDVRGTYGYTF TGCAGCGTTGGGGATGTAAGAGGGACCTATGGCTACACCTTC
TRBJ2-1 TRBD1 15 few TRBV20-1 CSARRRQGAIGEQFF TGCAGTGCCAGAAGGAGACAGGGGGCGATTGGTGAGCAGTTCTTC
TRBJ1-1 . 14 . TRBV2 CASSEMLMNTEAFF TGTGCCAGCAGTGAAATGCTGATGAACACTGAAGCTTTCTTT
TRBJ2-1 TRBD2 19 few TRBV11-2 CASSSPGLAGLYSYNEQFF TGTGCCAGCAGCTCCCCGGGACTAGCGGGACTATACTCCTACAATGAGCAGTTCTTC
TRBJ2-3 . 15 . TRBV5-1 CASFMDFSPGNTQYF TGCGCCAGCTTCATGGACTTTTCTCCGGGGAATACGCAGTATTTT
TRBJ2-1 . 15 few TRBV12-3/TRBV12-4 CASSFGPHPYNEQFF TGTGCCAGCAGTTTTGGACCCCATCCCTACAATGAGCAGTTCTTC
TRBJ2-1 TRBD1 15 medium-sized TRBV6-5 CASTLRDRAIDEQFF TGTGCCAGCACCCTGCGTGACAGGGCCATCGATGAGCAGTTCTTC
TRBJ2-7 . 14 few TRBV6-5 CASSRGVSSYEQYF TGTGCCAGCAGTAGGGGGGTGAGCTCCTACGAGCAGTACTTC
TRBJ2-7 TRBD2 17 few TRBV10-3 CAISEVSGRRSLYEQYF TGTGCCATCAGTGAGGTTAGCGGGAGACGATCCCTCTACGAGCAGTACTTC
TRBJ2-5 . 13 . TRBV2 CASKTGRGETQYF TGTGCCAGCAAAACAGGGCGGGGGGAGACCCAGTACTTC
TRBJ2-1 . 13 many TRBV6-1 CASTKGPDNEQFF TGTGCCAGCACTAAGGGGCCGGACAATGAGCAGTTCTTC
TRBJ1-5 . 14 few TRBV27 CASSRLQGYQPQHF TGTGCCAGCAGTAGGCTTCAGGGGTATCAGCCCCAGCATTTT
TRBJ1-6 . 17 few TRBV7-9 CASSLRGSGGAHSPLHF TGTGCCAGCAGCTTAAGGGGGAGTGGGGGCGCACATTCACCCCTCCACTTT
TRBJ2-7 . 15 . TRBV5-6 CASSLDGRGSYEQYF TGTGCCAGCAGCTTGGATGGCAGGGGTTCCTACGAGCAGTACTTC
TRBJ2-5 TRBD1 15 . TRBV15 CATSRGDRVSETQYF TGTGCCACCAGCAGAGGGGACAGGGTTTCAGAGACCCAGTACTTC
TRBJ2-7 TRBD2 14 few TRBV15 CATGRGGSPYEQYF TGTGCCACTGGCCGGGGGGGGAGTCCCTACGAGCAGTACTTC